This T cell receptor beta chain was obtained from a study of cytomegalovirus exposure and HLA in healthy donors. Study-level results: HLA allele associations emerged for about 16,000 TCR beta sequences in a later analysis, at 0.05 false discovery rate.

The table lists this clone with a count of one. Its matching antigen is unknown. The primer mix had 60 Vbeta and 13 Jbeta primers. Only in-frame clones appear in the TCRdb table, and some are missing; sequencing was by immunoSEQ multiplex PCR. The top ten clones hold about 8.2% of a sample with about 110,000 clones, about 78% of them seen once. Sequencing was performed on PBMCs. The receptor was isolated from a woman aged 40 to 50 in good health and CMV-seropositive.

The CDR3 DNA reads as TGTGCCAGCAGCTTAATGGGGGGTCGATCGGACACTGAAGCTTTCTTT. It encodes CASSLMGGRSDTEAFF. V and J are TRBV7-9 and TRBJ1-1; a weak D match, TRBD1 (5 bases). The V gene's germline CDR1 is SEHNR and CDR2 FQNEAQ (reference sequence). V shed 2 bases and J shed 3 bases, with 16 bases lying between them. CDR3 size: 16 residues. Filled out from reference TRBV7-9 and TRBJ1-1, the complete variable domain reads DTGVSQNPRHKITKRGQNVTFRCDPISEHNRLYWYRQTLGQGPEFLTYFQNEAQLEKSRLLSDRFSAERPKGSFSTLEIQRTEQGDSAMYLCASSLMGGRSDTEAFFGQGTRLTVV.